These T cell receptor beta chains were read from a single sample in a study of T cell changes during pregnancy in multiple sclerosis. Clones were read by immunoSEQ multiplex PCR, and TCRdb kept only the in-frame ones, dropping some. The data hold more than 30,000 clones, with around 90% observed a single time. Source: CD4+ T cells from peripheral blood mononuclear cells, taken before pregnancy. The receptors shown here come from a female donor with multiple sclerosis, enrolled in a pregnancy study. Both conserved end residues are part of each CDR3. A D gene is named only where the DNA matches it firmly. A row's size may be missing; if present it is once, few, many or a size class.

.	TRBV7-3	.	TRBJ2-3	TGTGCCAGCAGCTTAACTCCGGGGATAGGAACAGATACGCAGTATTTT	CASSLTPGIGTDTQYF
once	TRBV25-1	.	TRBJ1-1	TGTGCCAGCAGTCAAAGTACGGGGTACACTGAAGCTTTCTTT	CASSQSTGYTEAFF
.	TRBV5-6	.	TRBJ1-5	TGTGCCAGCAGCCTAGGACAGTTCAATCAGCCCCAGCATTTT	CASSLGQFNQPQHF
.	TRBV7-5	.	TRBJ2-2	TGTGCCAGAAGCCCACGAGGGACAGCGAACACCGGGGAGCTGTTTTTT	CARSPRGTANTGELFF
once	TRBV2	.	TRBJ1-1	TGTGCCAGCAACCGGGAAGGGCGGACTGAAGCTTTCTTT	CASNREGRTEAFF
.	TRBV9	.	TRBJ1-4	TGTGCCAGCAGCCGTCAGGAGGGATTTGGTGAAAAACTGTTTTTT	CASSRQEGFGEKLFF
.	TRBV27	.	TRBJ1-4	TGTGCCAGCAGCCCTTTGGGGGCCGGGCAGCCAAAACTGTTTTTT	CASSPLGAGQPKLFF
.	TRBV5-4	TRBD1	TRBJ2-3	TGTGCCAGCAGGAGACAGGGGGGCACAGATACGCAGTATTTT	CASRRQGGTDTQYF
.	TRBV21-1	.	TRBJ1-6	TGTGCCACTTCCCGGGACTGCGTGAATTCACCCCTCCACTTT	CATSRDCVNSPLHF
once	TRBV30	.	TRBJ2-5	TGTGCCTGGAGTGTAGGAGTGGCAGGGTCCCAAGAGACCCAGTACTTC	CAWSVGVAGSQETQYF
.	TRBV9	TRBD2	TRBJ2-3	TGTGCCAGCAGCGTTGGACTAGCGGGGCACACAGATACGCAGTATTTT	CASSVGLAGHTDTQYF
.	TRBV12-2	.	TRBJ2-5	TGTGCAAGTCGCTTAGCCCTTACGGTAGGGGGGGGCCGGGAGACCCAGTACTTC	CASRLALTVGGGRETQYF
.	TRBV15	TRBD1	TRBJ2-7	TGTGCCACCAGCGTCGACAGGGGGGGTTACGAGCAGTACTTC	CATSVDRGGYEQYF
.	TRBV12-5	.	TRBJ1-5	TGTGCTAGTGCCCAAGGACAGTCCAATCAGCCCCAGCATTTT	CASAQGQSNQPQHF
.	TRBV7-3	TRBD2	TRBJ2-5	TGTGCCAGCAGCCCCGTGGGACTAGCGGGGGACACCCAGTACTTC	CASSPVGLAGDTQYF
.	TRBV7-6	TRBD2	TRBJ2-2	TGTGCCAGCAGCTGGTCTAGCGGGGGGGCTTCCGGGGAGCTGTTTTTT	CASSWSSGGASGELFF
.	TRBV13	TRBD1	TRBJ2-7	TGTGCCAGCAGCTTAGTAGGGACAGGGTACTACGAGCAGTACTTC	CASSLVGTGYYEQYF
few	TRBV7-2	TRBD1	TRBJ2-5	TGTGCCAGCAGCAGTTTCCCCAGGGGGAACCAAGAGACCCAGTACTTC	CASSSFPRGNQETQYF
.	TRBV2	TRBD1	TRBJ2-7	TGTGCCAGCAGAGACCCGGGACAGGGGAGCTCCTACGAGCAGTACTTC	CASRDPGQGSSYEQYF
.	TRBV4-1	TRBD1	TRBJ1-1	TGCGCCAGCAGCCAGACAGGGGTAGTAGCTTTCTTT	CASSQTGVVAFF
.	TRBV6-1	.	TRBJ2-2	TGTGCCAGCATGAGGACTCGGTTCGCCGGGGAGCTGTTTTTT	CASMRTRFAGELFF
.	TRBV4-1	.	TRBJ1-1	TGCGCCAGCAGCCGCGGACAGAACACTGAAGCTTTCTTT	CASSRGQNTEAFF
.	TRBV7-9	.	TRBJ2-1	TGTGCCAGCAGCTTAAGGGGTATTAGGGGGAAACAGTCCAATGAGCAGTTCTTC	CASSLRGIRGKQSNEQFF
.	TRBV5-1	.	TRBJ2-1	TGCGCCAGCAGCTCACCGGGACTGGGGAATGAGCAGTTCTTC	CASSSPGLGNEQFF
.	TRBV2	.	TRBJ1-5	TGTGCCAGCAGTCAGACAGGTTGGGGGAATCAGCCCCAGCATTTT	CASSQTGWGNQPQHF
.	TRBV13	TRBD1	TRBJ1-5	TGTGCCAGCAGCCAAAGGACAGGGACTTATAGCAATCAGCCCCAGCATTTT	CASSQRTGTYSNQPQHF
.	TRBV2	TRBD1	TRBJ2-7	TGTGCCAGCAGTGAAGGGGGGACAGGCTCCTACGAGCAGTACTTC	CASSEGGTGSYEQYF
.	TRBV5-1	TRBD1	TRBJ2-7	TGCGCCAGCAGCTTGGAGGGACAGGGTAATCAGTACTTC	CASSLEGQGNQYF
.	TRBV28	.	TRBJ2-5	TGTGCCAGCAGTTTTCCGGGGGACCCCCCCAGAGGCCAGTACTTC	CASSFPGDPPRGQYF
few	TRBV30	TRBD1	TRBJ1-4	TGTGCCTGGGGGACAGGGGGGGTGAAACTGTTTTTT	CAWGTGGVKLFF
.	TRBV5-6	.	TRBJ1-1	TGTGCCAGCAGCTTGGGGACAGCTTACACTGAAGCTTTCTTT	CASSLGTAYTEAFF
.	TRBV2	TRBD1	TRBJ1-4	TGTGCCAGCAGTAACAGGGGTGAAAAACTGTTTTTT	CASSNRGEKLFF
.	TRBV2	TRBD1	TRBJ2-7	TGTGCCAGCACCCTTGGGGACAGGTTAAAGCAGTACTTC	CASTLGDRLKQYF
.	TRBV5-1	TRBD1	TRBJ1-1	TGCGCCAGCAGCGCGGACAGGGGCCCGACTGAAGCTTTCTTT	CASSADRGPTEAFF
.	TRBV28	TRBD2	TRBJ2-5	TGTGCCAGCAGTTTGCGGGGGTACCAAGAGACCCAGTACTTC	CASSLRGYQETQYF
.	TRBV2	.	TRBJ2-2	TGTGCCAGCAGTGGCGCCAGGCACACCGGGGAGCTGTTTTTT	CASSGARHTGELFF
.	TRBV5-4	TRBD1	TRBJ1-2	TGTGCCAGCAGCCGGGACAGGGAATATGGCTACACCTTC	CASSRDREYGYTF
.	TRBV7-2	TRBD1	TRBJ2-1	TGTGCCAGCAGCTATATACAGGGGTACAATGAGCAGTTCTTC	CASSYIQGYNEQFF
.	TRBV28	TRBD1	TRBJ1-1	TGTGCCAGCAGTTTATGGTCAGGGGGCTACACTGAAGCTTTCTTT	CASSLWSGGYTEAFF
.	TRBV28	.	TRBJ1-2	TGTGCCACCACCCTCCAGACAGACTATGGCTACACCTTC	CATTLQTDYGYTF
.	TRBV29-1	.	TRBJ1-1	TGCAGCGTCGCGGGGGGACGGGCGCAACTGAACACTGAAGCTTTCTTT	CSVAGGRAQLNTEAFF
.	TRBV4-1	TRBD2	TRBJ2-3	TGCGCCAGCAGCCCCTACTCGCTAGCGGGGAGCCCTAGCACAGATACGCAGTATTTT	CASSPYSLAGSPSTDTQYF
.	TRBV5-1	.	TRBJ1-5	TGCGCCAGCAGCTTACAGGGCCAAGTTAATCAGCCCCAGCATTTT	CASSLQGQVNQPQHF
.	TRBV7-3	.	TRBJ2-7	TGTGCCAGCAGCTTCACCCCGAGGGCAGAACTCTACGAGCAGTACTTC	CASSFTPRAELYEQYF
.	TRBV11-2	.	TRBJ1-2	TGTGCCAGCAGCTTGGGGGACACCTATGGCTACACCTTC	CASSLGDTYGYTF
.	TRBV9	.	TRBJ2-1	TGTGCCAGCAGCCCCGCCGAGGTTGATGAGCAGTTCTTC	CASSPAEVDEQFF
once	TRBV5-1	TRBD2	TRBJ2-5	TGCGCCAGCAGCCCCCGGGGGGACCCTTGGGAGACCCAGTACTTC	CASSPRGDPWETQYF
.	TRBV7-3	.	TRBJ2-3	TGTGCCAGCAGCTCCTCTTGGGCAGGGACAGATACGCAGTATTTT	CASSSSWAGTDTQYF
.	TRBV10-3	.	TRBJ2-1	TGTGCCATCAGTGAGAGGGCGGGGAACTACAATGAGCAGTTCTTC	CAISERAGNYNEQFF
.	TRBV18	TRBD1	TRBJ2-4	TGTGCCAGCTCACCACAGGGACAGGGGGTAGTTTTCAAAAACATTCAGTACTTC	CASSPQGQGVVFKNIQYF
few	TRBV6-1	.	TRBJ1-4	TGTGCCAGCAGTGAACAGGAAAAACTGTTTTTT	CASSEQEKLFF